One sample yielded the 5 T cell receptor beta chains listed below, sequenced in a study of blood T cell repertoires in COVID-19. Sequencing used immunoSEQ multiplex PCR; TCRdb keeps in-frame clones, though not all of them. The data contain roughly 14,000 clones, around 73% of them seen just once; the ten biggest clones take up more than 7.5%. The material sequenced was peripheral blood. The receptor source for this set is a man aged 65-85 years with acute or convalescent COVID-19.

This clone came up a few times. The V and J genes are TRBV5-4 and TRBJ2-2; TRBD1 aligns across 7 bases. V trimming: 0 bases; J trimming: 4 bases; junction bases outside the gene matches: 6. This CDR3 is built from 16 residues. The germline gives CDR1 SGHNT, CDR2 YYREEE (reference sequence). In nucleotides, the CDR3 is TGTGCCAGCAGCTTGGCCGTCAGGGGGTCCACCGGGGAGCTGTTTTTT. As protein: CASSLAVRGSTGELFF.

This rearrangement joins TRBV27 to TRBJ1-5; TRBD1 is a possible D gene (5 bases). Germline CDR1 and CDR2: MNHEY and SMNVEV (reference sequence). The germline V and J ends were trimmed by 4 bases and 5 bases, with 15 bases remaining between them. The CDR3 sequence is 15 residues long. For the CDR3, the DNA is TGTGCCAGCAGTTCCGGGACTGCGATTGATCAGCCCCAGCATTTT. Translated, it gives CASSSGTAIDQPQHF.

The rearrangement uses TRBV7-2 and TRBJ1-4; a weak D match, TRBD1 (6 bases). Germline lookup yields CDR1 SGHTA and CDR2 FQGNSA. With 5 bases removed from V and 4 bases from J, the gap between germline ends came to 11 bases. CDR3 length equals 14 residues. CDR3 sequence (DNA): TGTGCCAGCAGCCCTACCAGGGGTAATGAAAAACTGTTTTTT. Encoded protein: CASSPTRGNEKLFF.

Sample share makes this clone medium-sized. This chain joins TRBV4-3 and TRBJ2-3; D might be TRBD2 (5 bases). The CDR3 extends over 16 amino acids. Trimming pared 0 bases from V and 3 bases from J, leaving 13 bases between. Per the germline V gene, CDR1 is LGHNA and CDR2 is YSLEER. CDR3: CASSQDKGSATDTQYF. The DNA of the CDR3 is TGCGCCAGCAGCCAAGACAAGGGTAGCGCTACAGATACGCAGTATTTT.

This chain joins TRBV5-1 and TRBJ1-2; TRBD1 matches 9 bases. CDR1 is SGHRS, CDR2 YFSETQ, per germline. V shed 2 bases and J 4 bases; nucleotides not matched to a gene: 3. The CDR3 runs 14 residues. In DNA, the CDR3 is TGCGCCAGCAGCTTTCCGGGACAGGGCTATGGCTACACCTTC. Translated, it gives CASSFPGQGYGYTF.